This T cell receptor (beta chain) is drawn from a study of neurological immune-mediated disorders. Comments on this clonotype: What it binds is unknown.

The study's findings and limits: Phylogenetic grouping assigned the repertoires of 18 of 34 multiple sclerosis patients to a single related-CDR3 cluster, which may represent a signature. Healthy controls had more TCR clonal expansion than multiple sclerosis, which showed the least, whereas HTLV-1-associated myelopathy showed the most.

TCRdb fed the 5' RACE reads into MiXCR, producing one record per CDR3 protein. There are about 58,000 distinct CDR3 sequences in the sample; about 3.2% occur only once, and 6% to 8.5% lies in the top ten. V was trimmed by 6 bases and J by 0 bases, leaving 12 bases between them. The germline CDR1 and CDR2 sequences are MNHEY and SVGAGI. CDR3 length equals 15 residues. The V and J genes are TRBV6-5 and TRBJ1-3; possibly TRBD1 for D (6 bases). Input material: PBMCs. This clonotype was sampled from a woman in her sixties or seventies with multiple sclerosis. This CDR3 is CASSRGQSSGNTIYF. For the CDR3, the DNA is TGTGCCAGCAGCCGGGGACAAAGCTCTGGAAACACCATATATTTT.